This T cell receptor beta chain was retrieved from a study of PD-1 blockade in mismatch repair-deficient tumors. The overall study: All were previously treated, progressing patients with eleven to twelve mismatch repair-deficient cancer types.

V gave up 5 bases and J gave up 3 bases, with 5 bases separating them. In germline, CDR1 is SEHNR, CDR2 FQNEAQ (reference sequence). The CDR3 contains 11 residues. PCR or immunohistochemistry showed mismatch repair deficiency in every enrolled patient. Three pembrolizumab responders had their TCRs sequenced. Measured with immunoSEQ multiplex PCR; TCRdb has only the in-frame clones, and not every one. Counted here are 75,000 to 80,000 clones, roughly 80% occurring once; the ten biggest clones make up around 5.5%. This receptor was identified in an adult with mismatch repair-deficient cancer. J is TRBJ2-7 and V is TRBV7-9; D is ambiguous. This specimen was peripheral blood, taken 44 weeks after starting pembrolizumab. As DNA, the CDR3 is TGTGCCAGCAGCCCCGGCTACGAGCAGTACTTC. It is translated as CASSPGYEQYF.